A selection of T cell receptor beta chains follows, all from one sample in a study of T cells in tumors after PD-1 blockade. The method was immunoSEQ multiplex PCR; TCRdb's version includes in-frame clones alone and lacks a portion of them. The data contain 20,000 to 25,000 clones, 70% to 85% of them seen just once; the ten biggest clones take up around 10%. The specimen was PBMCs, collected after anti-PD-1 treatment. The receptors were gathered from a human donor with basal cell carcinoma. Both conserved end residues are part of each CDR3. The order of the fields is J gene, clone size, V gene, CDR3 protein. The size entry is marked missing in some rows and otherwise reads once, few, many or a size class.

J: TRBJ1-2
size: -
V: TRBV10-2
CDR3: CASGDRGRTDGYTF

J: TRBJ1-2
size: once
V: TRBV12-3/TRBV12-4
CDR3: CASSRVNYGYTF

J: TRBJ1-1
size: -
V: TRBV7-8
CDR3: CASSLDRGRTEAFF

J: TRBJ1-1
size: -
V: TRBV2
CDR3: CATGDPGNTEAFF

J: TRBJ2-3
size: -
V: TRBV7-6
CDR3: CASSPISGGGGTDTQYF

J: TRBJ1-1
size: -
V: TRBV18
CDR3: CASSLRGQENTEAFF

J: TRBJ1-2
size: -
V: TRBV7-6
CDR3: CASSSGVSGNYGYTF

J: TRBJ1-2
size: -
V: TRBV2
CDR3: CASSGRDRVSGYTF

J: TRBJ1-1
size: -
V: TRBV5-4
CDR3: CASSPPRGGDTEAFF

J: TRBJ2-1
size: -
V: TRBV19
CDR3: CASSIRLSSYNEQFF

J: TRBJ2-6
size: -
V: TRBV7-3
CDR3: CASSLTPRGVGANVLTF

J: TRBJ2-3
size: once
V: TRBV7-2
CDR3: CASSLGARPYSTDTQYF

J: TRBJ1-3
size: -
V: TRBV29-1
CDR3: CSAKGVLGGNTIYF

J: TRBJ2-1
size: -
V: TRBV20-1
CDR3: CSARPLNEQFF

J: TRBJ1-3
size: -
V: TRBV6-5
CDR3: CASSFRGNSGNTIYF

J: TRBJ2-5
size: -
V: TRBV3-1/TRBV3-2
CDR3: CASSQGLAGRETQYF

J: TRBJ2-5
size: -
V: TRBV7-2
CDR3: CASSSTKETQYF

J: TRBJ2-5
size: -
V: TRBV12-3/TRBV12-4
CDR3: CASSFAGQDQYF

J: TRBJ2-2
size: once
V: TRBV9
CDR3: CASSARTSGTGELFF

J: TRBJ1-6
size: -
V: TRBV19
CDR3: CASSVHRGVDSPLHF

J: TRBJ2-1
size: -
V: TRBV19
CDR3: CASSRGVEQFF

J: TRBJ1-1
size: few
V: TRBV7-3
CDR3: CASSLTRTENTEAFF

J: TRBJ1-2
size: -
V: TRBV6-1
CDR3: CASSGSSFSQGARFGGYTF

J: TRBJ2-7
size: few
V: TRBV7-9
CDR3: CASSSGGAYEQYF

J: TRBJ1-1
size: -
V: TRBV3-1/TRBV3-2
CDR3: CASSLGSGGFRTEAFF

J: TRBJ2-7
size: -
V: TRBV18
CDR3: CASSPRSVAYEQYF

J: TRBJ1-2
size: -
V: TRBV18
CDR3: CASSPEGRGYGYTF

J: TRBJ2-5
size: -
V: TRBV3-1/TRBV3-2
CDR3: CASSEGRIGVRETQYF

J: TRBJ1-4
size: -
V: TRBV25-1
CDR3: CASSKYGTEKLFF

J: TRBJ1-2
size: -
V: TRBV5-4
CDR3: CASSPTWDSRGYTF

J: TRBJ1-4
size: -
V: TRBV7-8
CDR3: CASSFSGGKEKLFF

J: TRBJ2-1
size: -
V: TRBV29-1
CDR3: CSALGTSGGDGSYNEQFF

J: TRBJ2-1
size: -
V: TRBV5-1
CDR3: CASSLWLAGSLRLDEQFF

J: TRBJ2-5
size: -
V: TRBV5-6
CDR3: CASSPRLAGGRQETQYF

J: TRBJ2-5
size: -
V: TRBV19
CDR3: CASFGQGEETQYF

J: TRBJ2-2
size: -
V: TRBV11-3
CDR3: CASSYRTGSGELFF